This TCR beta chain was retrieved from a study of blood T cell repertoires in COVID-19. Assay: immunoSEQ multiplex PCR; the TCRdb copy retains only in-frame clones and omits some. This repertoire shows about 220,000 clones, approximately 90% found once; its top ten account for roughly 3.7%. CDR3 length: 13 amino acids. Trimming removed 6 bases from V and 4 bases from J, with 10 bases in between. CDR1 and CDR2 (germline): KGHSH, LQKENI. This TCR was recovered from a woman aged 18-29 years in a cohort exposed to, infected with or recovered from COVID-19 (not recorded which). The chain links TRBV18 to TRBJ1-5; D perhaps matches TRBD1 (5 bases). Material for sequencing was PBMCs or T cells enriched from blood (not recorded which). CDR3 sequence (DNA): TGTGCCAGCTCCCAAAGGGGAAATCAGCCCCAGCATTTT. Translation gives CASSQRGNQPQHF. Complete variable domain (other parts from reference TRBV18 and TRBJ1-5): NAGVMQNPRHLVRRRGQEARLRCSPMKGHSHVYWYRQLPEEGLKFMVYLQKENIIDESGMPKERFSAEFPKEGPSILRIQQVVRGDSAAYFCASSQRGNQPQHFGDGTRLSIL.